This T cell receptor (beta chain) was recorded in a study of T cells in tuberculosis. Overall study context: In South Africa, adults with active tuberculosis were compared with IGRA-negative and latently infected IGRA-positive adolescents. Study-wide results and caveats: Active tuberculosis patients had shorter CDR3-alpha; the beta difference was nonsignificant.

Clones were read by immunoSEQ multiplex PCR, and TCRdb kept only the in-frame ones, dropping some. Seen here are tens of thousands of clones, approximately 86% observed once, and the top ten hold under 15%. A word on this clone: Its antigen is not identified.

Described time point: new active TB diagnosis, blood taken before or within 7 days of starting treatment. Patients were newly diagnosed, HIV-seronegative, and aged 18 or older. Here the sequenced sample was PBMCs, taken at tuberculosis diagnosis. This TCR was recovered from an adult with tuberculosis.

The CDR3 region has the DNA TGTGCCATCAGTGAGTCGGGACAGGGAAATTCCGGGGAGCTGTTTTTT. Its protein product is CAISESGQGNSGELFF. The V call is TRBV10-3, the J call TRBJ2-2; 9 nucleotides match TRBD1. Germline V gene lookup returns CDR1 ENHRY and CDR2 SYGVKD. The junction had 5 bases not matched to a gene; V was cut back by 0 bases and J by 6 bases. The CDR3 spans 16 residues.